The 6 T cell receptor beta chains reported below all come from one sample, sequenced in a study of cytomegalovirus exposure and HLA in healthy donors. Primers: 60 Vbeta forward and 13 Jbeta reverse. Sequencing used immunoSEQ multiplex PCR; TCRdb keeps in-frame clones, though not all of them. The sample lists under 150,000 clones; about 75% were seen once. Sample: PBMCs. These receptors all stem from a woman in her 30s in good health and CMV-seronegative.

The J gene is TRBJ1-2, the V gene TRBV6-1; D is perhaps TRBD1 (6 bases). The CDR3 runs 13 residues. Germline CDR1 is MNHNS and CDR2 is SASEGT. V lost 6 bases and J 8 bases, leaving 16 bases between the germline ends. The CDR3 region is CASREGGARGYTF. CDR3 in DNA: TGTGCCAGCAGGGAGGGGGGGGCGCGGGGCTACACCTTC.

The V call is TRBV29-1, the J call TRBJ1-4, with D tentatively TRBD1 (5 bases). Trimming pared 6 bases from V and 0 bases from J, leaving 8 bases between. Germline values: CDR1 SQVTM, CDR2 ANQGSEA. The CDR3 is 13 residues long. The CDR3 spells CSVGGATNEKLFF. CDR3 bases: TGCAGCGTGGGGGGGGCAACTAATGAAAAACTGTTTTTT.

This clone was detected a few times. In nucleotides, the CDR3 is TGCGCCAGCAGCTTGGGACCCCCGGGTACTGGGGGGGATAGCAATCAGCCCCAGCATTTT. This translates into CASSLGPPGTGGDSNQPQHF. V gene TRBV5-1 combines with J gene TRBJ1-5; D is perhaps TRBD1 (5 bases). Per germline, CDR1 SGHRS and CDR2 YFSETQ. The CDR3 spans 20 residues. V lost 0 bases to trimming and J lost 0 bases, with 22 bases between them.

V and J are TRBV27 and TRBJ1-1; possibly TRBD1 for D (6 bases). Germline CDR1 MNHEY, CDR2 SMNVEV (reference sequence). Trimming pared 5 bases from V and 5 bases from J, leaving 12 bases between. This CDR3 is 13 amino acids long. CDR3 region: CASSRNRETEAFF. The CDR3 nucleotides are TGTGCCAGCAGTCGCAACAGGGAGACTGAAGCTTTCTTT.

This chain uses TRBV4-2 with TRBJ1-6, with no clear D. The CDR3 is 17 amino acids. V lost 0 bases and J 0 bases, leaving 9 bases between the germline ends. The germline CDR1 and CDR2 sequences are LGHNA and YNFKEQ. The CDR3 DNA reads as TGTGCCAGCAGCCAAGAAGCGGGTAACTCCTATAATTCACCCCTCCACTTT. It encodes CASSQEAGNSYNSPLHF.

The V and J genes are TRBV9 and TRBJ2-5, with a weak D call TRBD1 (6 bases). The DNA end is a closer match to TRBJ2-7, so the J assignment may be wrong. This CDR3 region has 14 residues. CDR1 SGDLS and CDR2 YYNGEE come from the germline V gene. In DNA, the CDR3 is TGTGCCAGCAGCGGGGGGACATACTCCTACGAGCAGTACTTC. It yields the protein CASSGGTYSYEQYF.